This TCR beta chain was identified during a study of T cell changes during pregnancy in multiple sclerosis. The CDR3 extends over 13 amino acids. The germline V gene has CDR1 SGHDN and CDR2 FVKESK. V lost 5 bases and J lost 1; bases outside the gene matches: 2. Sequenced by immunoSEQ multiplex PCR; TCRdb stores in-frame clones only, minus some. This table has tens of thousands of clones, approximately 92% appearing once. This specimen consisted of peripheral blood, obtained in the second trimester of pregnancy. V usage is TRBV14 and J usage is TRBJ2-7; TRBD1 matches 7 bases. This sequence was found in a female donor with multiple sclerosis, enrolled in a pregnancy study. The CDR3 region has the DNA TGTGCCAGCAGCAGGGGGCTGTCCTACGAGCAGTACTTC. Its translation is CASSRGLSYEQYF.